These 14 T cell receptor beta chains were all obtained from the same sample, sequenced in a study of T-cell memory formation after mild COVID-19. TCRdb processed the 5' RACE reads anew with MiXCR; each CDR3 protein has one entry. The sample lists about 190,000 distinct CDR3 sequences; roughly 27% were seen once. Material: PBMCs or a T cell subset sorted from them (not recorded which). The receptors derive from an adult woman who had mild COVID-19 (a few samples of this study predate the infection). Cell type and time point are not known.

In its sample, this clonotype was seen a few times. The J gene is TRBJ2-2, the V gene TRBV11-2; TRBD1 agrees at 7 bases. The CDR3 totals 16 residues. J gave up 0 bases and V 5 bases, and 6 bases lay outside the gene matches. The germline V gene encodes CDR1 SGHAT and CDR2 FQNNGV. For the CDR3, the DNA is TGTGCCAGCAGCGCCGAGACAGGGACGAACACCGGGGAGCTGTTTTTT. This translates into CASSAETGTNTGELFF.

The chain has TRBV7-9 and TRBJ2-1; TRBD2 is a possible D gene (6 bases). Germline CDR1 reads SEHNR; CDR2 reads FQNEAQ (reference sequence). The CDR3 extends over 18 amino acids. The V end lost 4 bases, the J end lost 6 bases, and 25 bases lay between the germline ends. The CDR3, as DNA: TGTGCCAGCAGCTCCTGGGACTTCGGGGCCCGGTTCGCCAATGAGCAGTTCTTC. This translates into CASSSWDFGARFANEQFF.

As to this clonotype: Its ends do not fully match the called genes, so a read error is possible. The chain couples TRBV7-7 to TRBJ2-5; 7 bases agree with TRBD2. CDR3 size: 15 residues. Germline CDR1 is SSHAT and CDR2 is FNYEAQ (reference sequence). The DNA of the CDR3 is TGTGCTAGCAGCTTAGACGCGCTAGCGGAAGAGACCCAGTACTTC. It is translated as CASSLDALAEETQYF.

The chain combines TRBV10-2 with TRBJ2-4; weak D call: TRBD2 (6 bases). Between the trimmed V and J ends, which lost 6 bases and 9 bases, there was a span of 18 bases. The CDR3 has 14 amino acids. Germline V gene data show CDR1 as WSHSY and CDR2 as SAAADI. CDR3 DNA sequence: TGCGCCAGCAGCCTCCTGGAGGGATCAAGCATTCAGTACTTC. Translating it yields CASSLLEGSSIQYF.

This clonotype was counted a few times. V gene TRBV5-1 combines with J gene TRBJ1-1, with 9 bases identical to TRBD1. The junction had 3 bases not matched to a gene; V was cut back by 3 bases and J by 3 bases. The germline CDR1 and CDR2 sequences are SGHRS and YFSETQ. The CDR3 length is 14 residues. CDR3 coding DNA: TGCGCCAGCAGCTGGAGACAGGGGGACACTGAAGCTTTCTTT. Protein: CASSWRQGDTEAFF.

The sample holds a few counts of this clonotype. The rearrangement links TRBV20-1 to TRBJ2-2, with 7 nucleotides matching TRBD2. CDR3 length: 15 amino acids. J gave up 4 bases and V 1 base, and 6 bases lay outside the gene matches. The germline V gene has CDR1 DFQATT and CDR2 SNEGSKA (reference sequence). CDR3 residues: CSARVAGRGTGELFF. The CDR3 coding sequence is TGCAGTGCTAGAGTTGCGGGGAGGGGCACCGGGGAGCTGTTTTTT.

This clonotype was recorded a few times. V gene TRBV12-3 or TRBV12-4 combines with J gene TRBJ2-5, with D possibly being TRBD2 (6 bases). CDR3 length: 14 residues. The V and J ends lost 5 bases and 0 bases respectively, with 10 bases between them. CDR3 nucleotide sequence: TGTGCCAGCAGTCCGGACTATCACCAAGAGACCCAGTACTTC. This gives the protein CASSPDYHQETQYF.

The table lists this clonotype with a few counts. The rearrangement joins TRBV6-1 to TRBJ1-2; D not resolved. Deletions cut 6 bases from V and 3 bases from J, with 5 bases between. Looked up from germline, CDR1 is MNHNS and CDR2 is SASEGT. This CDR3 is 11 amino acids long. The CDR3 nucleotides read TGTGCCAGCAGCCGATACTATGGCTACACCTTC. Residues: CASSRYYGYTF.

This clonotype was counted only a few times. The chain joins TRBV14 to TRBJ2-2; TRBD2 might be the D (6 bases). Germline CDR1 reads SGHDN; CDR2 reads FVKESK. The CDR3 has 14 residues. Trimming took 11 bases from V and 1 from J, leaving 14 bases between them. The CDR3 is CASQEGLNTGELFF. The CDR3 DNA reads TGTGCCTCCCAGGAGGGGCTGAACACCGGGGAGCTGTTTTTT.

As DNA, the CDR3 is TGTGCCAGCACTTACGGGGACGGGAACACCATATATTTT. Amino acids: CASTYGDGNTIYF. This chain uses TRBV2 with TRBJ1-3, with D tentatively TRBD1 (5 bases). CDR1 is SNHLY and CDR2 is FYNNEI in the germline V gene. V was cut by 7 bases and J by 7 bases, with 14 bases left in between. CDR3 length: 13 residues.

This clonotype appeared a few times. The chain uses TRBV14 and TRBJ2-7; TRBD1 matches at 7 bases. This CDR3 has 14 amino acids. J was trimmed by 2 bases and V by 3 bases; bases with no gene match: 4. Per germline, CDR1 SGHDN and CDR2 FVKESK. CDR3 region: CASSQWDSPYEQYF. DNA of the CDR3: TGTGCCAGCAGCCAGTGGGACAGTCCCTACGAGCAGTACTTC.

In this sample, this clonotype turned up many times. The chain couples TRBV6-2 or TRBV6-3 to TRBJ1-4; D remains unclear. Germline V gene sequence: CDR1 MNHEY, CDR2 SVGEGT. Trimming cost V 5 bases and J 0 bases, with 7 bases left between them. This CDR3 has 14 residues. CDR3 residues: CASSQAPTNEKLFF. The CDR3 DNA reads TGTGCCAGCAGTCAGGCGCCAACTAATGAAAAACTGTTTTTT.

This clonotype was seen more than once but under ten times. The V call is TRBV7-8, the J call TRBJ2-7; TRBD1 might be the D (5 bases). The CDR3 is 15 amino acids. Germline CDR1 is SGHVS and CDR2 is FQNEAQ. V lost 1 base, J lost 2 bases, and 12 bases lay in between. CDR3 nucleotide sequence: TGTGCCAGCAGCTTAGGCAGGGCAAGAACCTACGAGCAGTACTTC. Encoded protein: CASSLGRARTYEQYF.

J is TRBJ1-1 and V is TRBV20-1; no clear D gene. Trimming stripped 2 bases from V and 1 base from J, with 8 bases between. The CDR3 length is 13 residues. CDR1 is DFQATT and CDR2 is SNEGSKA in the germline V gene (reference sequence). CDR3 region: CSARTGANTEAFF. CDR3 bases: TGCAGTGCTAGAACCGGTGCGAACACTGAAGCTTTCTTT.